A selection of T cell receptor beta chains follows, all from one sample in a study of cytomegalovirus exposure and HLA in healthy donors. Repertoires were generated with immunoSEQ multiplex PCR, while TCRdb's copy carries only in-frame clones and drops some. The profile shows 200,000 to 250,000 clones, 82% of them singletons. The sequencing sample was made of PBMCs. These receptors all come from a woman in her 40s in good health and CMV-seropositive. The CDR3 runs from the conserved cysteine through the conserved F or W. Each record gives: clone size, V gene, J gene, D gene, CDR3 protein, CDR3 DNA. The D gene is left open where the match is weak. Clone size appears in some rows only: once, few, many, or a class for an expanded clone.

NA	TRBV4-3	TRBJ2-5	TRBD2	CASSQVPGTGPSGGAATQYF	TGCGCCAGCAGCCAAGTTCCGGGGACAGGGCCTAGCGGGGGGGCGGCGACCCAGTACTTC
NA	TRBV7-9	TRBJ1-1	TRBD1	CASRQGGGAEAFF	TGTGCCAGCAGACAGGGGGGAGGGGCTGAAGCTTTCTTT
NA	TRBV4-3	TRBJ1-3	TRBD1	CASSPTGSTPTIYF	TGCGCCAGCAGTCCGACAGGGTCCACTCCAACCATATATTTT
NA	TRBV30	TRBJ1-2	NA	CAWSTGVAGYTF	TGTGCCTGGAGTACGGGGGTGGCCGGCTACACCTTC
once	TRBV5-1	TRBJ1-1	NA	CASSLDSNTEAFF	TGCGCCAGCAGCTTGGACTCGAACACTGAAGCTTTCTTT
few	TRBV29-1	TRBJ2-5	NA	CSSRQEARETQYF	TGCAGCTCTCGACAGGAGGCACGAGAGACCCAGTACTTC
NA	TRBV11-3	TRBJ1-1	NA	CASSFQGMSTEAFF	TGTGCCAGCAGCTTTCAGGGGATGAGCACTGAAGCTTTCTTT
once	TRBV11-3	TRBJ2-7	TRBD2	CASSVGGLVSYEQYF	TGTGCCAGCAGCGTCGGGGGACTAGTCTCCTACGAGCAGTACTTC
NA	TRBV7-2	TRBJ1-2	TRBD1	CASSPPLTGGDYGYTF	TGTGCCAGCAGCCCCCCTTTGACAGGGGGGGACTATGGCTACACCTTC
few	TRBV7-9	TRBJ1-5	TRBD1	CASSLGRGQGAQHF	TGTGCCAGCAGCTTAGGAAGGGGGCAAGGGGCCCAGCATTTT
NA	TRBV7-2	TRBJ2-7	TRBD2	CASSLDGLAGAVWNF	TGTGCCAGCAGCTTAGATGGGCTAGCGGGGGCCGTATGGAACTTC
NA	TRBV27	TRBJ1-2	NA	CASSFRDVGGYTF	TGTGCCAGCAGTTTCAGGGATGTGGGCGGCTACACCTTC
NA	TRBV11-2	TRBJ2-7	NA	CASSLDSRQSYEQYF	TGTGCCAGCAGCTTAGACTCGAGACAGTCCTACGAGCAGTACTTC
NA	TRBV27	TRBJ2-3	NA	CASSWAGSVGTDTQYF	TGTGCCAGCAGCTGGGCGGGGTCCGTCGGCACAGATACGCAGTATTTT
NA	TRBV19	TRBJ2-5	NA	CASSPGTRGETQYF	TGTGCCAGTAGTCCCGGGACACGGGGAGAGACCCAGTACTTC
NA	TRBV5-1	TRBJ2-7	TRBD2	CASSARTSGEVLYEQYF	TGCGCCAGCAGCGCCCGAACTAGCGGTGAGGTCCTCTACGAGCAGTACTTC
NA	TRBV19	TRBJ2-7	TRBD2	CASSIHGRALSEQYF	TGTGCCAGTAGTATACACGGGAGGGCCCTGTCCGAGCAGTACTTC
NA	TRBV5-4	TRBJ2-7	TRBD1	CASRFGTDSSYEQYF	TGTGCCAGCAGATTCGGGACAGACAGCTCCTACGAGCAGTACTTC
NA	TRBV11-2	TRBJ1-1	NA	CASSPQTVANTEAFF	TGTGCCAGCAGCCCTCAGACAGTAGCCAACACTGAAGCTTTCTTT
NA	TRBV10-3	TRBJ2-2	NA	CAIRGSETGELFF	TGTGCCATCAGGGGCTCCGAGACCGGGGAGCTGTTTTTT
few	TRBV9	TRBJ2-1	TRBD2	CASSVAEREDGNEQFF	TGTGCCAGCAGCGTAGCGGAGCGGGAAGACGGCAATGAGCAGTTCTTC
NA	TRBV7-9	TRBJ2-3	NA	CASSLAYAGSTDTQYF	TGTGCCAGCAGCTTAGCCTATGCGGGAAGCACAGATACGCAGTATTTT
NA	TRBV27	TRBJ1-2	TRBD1	CASWDRVYGYTF	TGTGCCAGCTGGGACAGGGTCTATGGCTACACCTTC
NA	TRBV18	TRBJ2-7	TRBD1	CASSEDRSSYEQYF	TGTGCCAGCTCAGAGGACAGGAGCTCCTACGAGCAGTACTTC
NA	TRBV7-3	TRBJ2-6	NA	CASSLIGGSGANVLTF	TGTGCCAGCAGCTTAATAGGGGGATCTGGGGCCAACGTCCTGACTTTC
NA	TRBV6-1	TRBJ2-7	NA	CASNRQEVEQYF	TGTGCCAGCAATCGGCAGGAAGTCGAGCAGTACTTC
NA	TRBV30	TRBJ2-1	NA	CAWTMAAGPNEQFF	TGTGCCTGGACTATGGCAGCGGGCCCCAATGAGCAGTTCTTC
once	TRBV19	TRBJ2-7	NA	CASSIERGGKYEQYF	TGTGCCAGTAGTATAGAGCGCGGCGGGAAATACGAGCAGTACTTC
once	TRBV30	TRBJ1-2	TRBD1	CAWSVQGDHGYTF	TGTGCCTGGAGTGTACAGGGGGACCATGGCTACACCTTC
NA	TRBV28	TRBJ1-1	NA	CASSLWGRVMNTEAFF	TGTGCCAGCAGTTTATGGGGCAGGGTGATGAACACTGAAGCTTTCTTT
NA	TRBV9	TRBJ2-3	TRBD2	CASSARLAGRTDTQYF	TGTGCCAGCAGCGCTAGACTAGCGGGGCGCACAGATACGCAGTATTTT
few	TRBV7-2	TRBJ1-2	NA	CASSRTPGSVNGYTF	TGTGCCAGCAGCCGGACCCCGGGGTCAGTCAATGGCTACACCTTC
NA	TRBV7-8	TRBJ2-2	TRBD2	CASSLGLAGGPRTGELFF	TGTGCCAGCAGCTTAGGGCTAGCGGGAGGGCCAAGGACCGGGGAGCTGTTTTTT
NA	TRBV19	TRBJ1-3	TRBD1	CASSTKDRSSGNTIYF	TGTGCCAGTAGTACAAAGGACAGGAGCTCTGGAAACACCATATATTTT
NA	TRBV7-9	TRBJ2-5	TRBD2	CASSPTSMRLMETQYF	TGTGCCAGCAGCCCGACTAGCATGAGGCTAATGGAGACCCAGTACTTC
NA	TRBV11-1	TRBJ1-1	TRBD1	CASSPNRGGTEAFF	TGTGCCAGCAGCCCAAACAGGGGGGGCACTGAAGCTTTCTTT
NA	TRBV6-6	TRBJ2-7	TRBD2	CASSFSGRLYEQYF	TGTGCCAGCAGCTTTAGCGGGAGGTTATACGAGCAGTACTTC